The present entry profiles one T cell receptor (beta chain) with its context. No antigen is known for it. No base-level quality is on record; no much larger clone is a single base apart. From the germline V gene (reference sequence), CDR1 is MNHEY and CDR2 is SMNVEV. V trim: 5 bases; J trim: 2 bases; unmatched bases: 9. Including the terminal cysteine and phenylalanine, the CDR3 comprises 16 residues. Only the CDR3 DNA stays, 48 bases, in frame from base 1. Using the deep immunoSEQ assay, TCR CDR3 regions were amplified from genomic DNA by multiplex PCR. Extracted genomic DNA from each cell subset was distributed evenly across all wells of several immunoSEQ 96-well plates, and each plate was treated as a replicate. For sorted subsets, roughly 0.2 ug genomic DNA, equal to about 30,000 T cell genomes, was loaded into each replicate PCR. Purified libraries were quantified with a Qubit 3.0 fluorometer, sized on a Bioanalyzer 2100, and re-quantified with the KAPA Library Quantification kit. Each immunoSEQ 96-well plate was sequenced on its own single-read 150-cycle Illumina NextSeq 550 flow cell. The published analysis was carried out like this. Because the immunoSEQ output included only junctional sequences and no quality scores, the filtering could not be the same as the filtering used for full-length reads. To assign V/J genes and CDR3, sequences were annotated using PyIR, a Python wrapper for IgBLAST v1.9, with IMGT germline references. Reads were removed for weak V/J assignments (E-value above 1e-6), missing CDR3, stop codons, out-of-frame junctions, or ambiguous translated residues. V3J clonotypes were defined by identical inferred V gene, J gene, and CDR3 amino acid sequence. The percentage overlap between two repertoires was calculated by dividing the number of shared unique clonotypes by the size of the smaller repertoire. RTK rarefaction, the Chao1 estimator, and Recon v2.1 estimates of unobserved clonotypes were used to assess repertoire richness. For all TCRbeta clonotypes obtained by the gDNA method from several donors, generation probabilities were computed with OLGA. TCRdb took over this immuneACCESS table, retaining in-frame rearrangements with V and J assigned. Such tables are incomplete; in checked studies, under half of the missing clones stem from an unresolved V gene, and the remainder is unexplained. The V and J calls and clone size come from that table; D and trimming were worked out from the DNA. The sample table records about 1.5 million clones; approximately 98% of these occur just once. The ten largest clones add up to less than 0.55% of the sample.

This sample stems from a study of shared clonotypes between healthy human individuals (dated by TCRdb to the early 2020s). Regarding the study in general: The cohort comprised a couple of women and a few men aged 18 to 49 years. For each donor, CD4 naive and CD4 memory were each given three plates, CD8 naive was given two plates, and CD8 memory was given one plate. To estimate repertoire size and how much clonotypes are shared between individuals, the study performed deep sequencing of blood TCR repertoires from roughly five healthy adults. To increase sequencing depth and limit assay-specific biases, different laboratories used diverse techniques to prepare libraries and sequence TCR repertoires. Per donor, leukapheresis produced somewhere between about 0.94 and 9 billion PBMCs. What the research found in general, with its limitations: Sampling was limited to blood, and TCR repertoires in tissue likely differ from TCR repertoires in blood. Based on pairwise subsampling, the degree of clonotype sharing among donors was expected to be affected by sequencing depth. Estimated clonotype richness was generally larger for naive than for memory subsets. Because the study included only a small number of donors, the genetic and exposure-history diversity represented was limited. Clonotypes shared by all four sorted-subset donors showed higher generation probabilities than non-shared clonotypes. Incomplete sequencing was indicated by rarefaction of sorted-subset datasets, despite the large sequencing depth. When four donors were compared, the shared fraction of clonotypes was roughly 4.8% for naive CD4, 3.5% for naive CD8, 2.3% for memory CD4, and 0.4% for memory CD8.

Healthy HIV-negative adults with no recently reported acute infections or vaccinations were included as donors. Every donor was a Caucasian adult living in Nashville, Tennessee, USA. CD4+ T cells were enriched by magnetic negative selection; naive cells were then positively selected on CD45RA, and the negative fraction formed the memory subset. Blood was collected by leukapheresis, and PBMCs were isolated by Ficoll-Histopaque density gradient centrifugation and then cryopreserved in liquid nitrogen vapor phase. Analytical flow cytometry was used to check the purity and quantity of each magnetically sorted T cell population. From each sorted fraction, genomic DNA was isolated and quantified by UV absorbance on a Nanodrop 2000c.

The clonotype originates from a man younger than 45 in good health. The rearranged chain carries TRBV27 and TRBJ2-1, with 7 junctional bases fitting TRBD2. Sequencing was done on a sample of naive CD4+ T cells sorted from blood. The cell subset or site label for this specimen denotes: CD45RA+ positively selected. The CDR3 protein: CASSLASGATYNEQFF. DNA sequence: TGTGCCAGCAGTCTAGCGAGCGGGGCAACCTACAATGAGCAGTTCTTC.